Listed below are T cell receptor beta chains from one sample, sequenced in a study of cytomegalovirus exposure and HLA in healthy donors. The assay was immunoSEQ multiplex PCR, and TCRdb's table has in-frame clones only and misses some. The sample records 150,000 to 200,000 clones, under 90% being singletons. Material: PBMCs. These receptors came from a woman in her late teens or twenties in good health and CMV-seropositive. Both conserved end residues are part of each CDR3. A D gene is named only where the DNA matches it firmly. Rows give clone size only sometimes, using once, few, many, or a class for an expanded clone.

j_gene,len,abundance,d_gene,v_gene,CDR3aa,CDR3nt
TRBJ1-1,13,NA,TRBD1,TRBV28,CASVDRGKTEAFF,TGTGCCAGCGTAGACAGGGGTAAGACTGAAGCTTTCTTT
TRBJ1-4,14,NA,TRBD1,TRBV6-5,CASRPGTGREKLFF,TGTGCCAGCAGACCCGGGACAGGGCGCGAAAAACTGTTTTTT
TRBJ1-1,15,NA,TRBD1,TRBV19,CASSIPSGQGTEAFF,TGTGCCAGTAGTATCCCCTCCGGACAGGGCACTGAAGCTTTCTTT
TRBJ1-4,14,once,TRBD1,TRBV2,CASTRTGFGEKLFF,TGTGCCAGCACTAGGACAGGGTTTGGCGAAAAACTGTTTTTT
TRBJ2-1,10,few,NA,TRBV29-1,CSVETGEQFF,TGCAGCGTTGAAACGGGTGAGCAGTTCTTC
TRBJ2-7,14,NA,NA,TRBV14,CASSQVGGSQRAYF,TGTGCCAGCAGCCAAGTTGGAGGCAGCCAACGGGCGTACTTC
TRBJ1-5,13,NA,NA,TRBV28,CASRPPGDQPQHF,TGTGCCAGCAGACCCCCCGGGGATCAGCCCCAGCATTTT
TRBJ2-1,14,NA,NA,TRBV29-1,CSVEKRLSYNEQFF,TGCAGCGTTGAAAAGCGGTTATCCTACAATGAGCAGTTCTTC
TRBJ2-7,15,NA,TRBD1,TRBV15,CATSPLGDSTYEQYF,TGTGCCACCAGCCCCCTAGGGGACAGTACCTACGAGCAGTACTTC
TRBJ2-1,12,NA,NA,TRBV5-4,CASSFLRNEQFF,TGTGCCAGCAGCTTTCTGCGCAATGAGCAGTTCTTC
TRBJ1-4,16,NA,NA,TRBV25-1,CASRGIIWGVDEKLFF,TGTGCCAGCAGGGGTATTATATGGGGGGTTGATGAAAAACTGTTTTTT
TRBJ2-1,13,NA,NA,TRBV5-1,CASSTGSYNEQFF,TGCGCCAGCAGCACAGGTTCCTACAATGAGCAGTTCTTC
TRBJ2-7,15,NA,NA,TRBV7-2,CASSLGRQVAYEQYF,TGTGCCAGCAGCTTAGGACGCCAGGTGGCCTACGAGCAGTACTTC
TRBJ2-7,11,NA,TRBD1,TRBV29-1,CSATDRDEQYF,TGCAGCGCAACGGACAGGGACGAGCAGTACTTC
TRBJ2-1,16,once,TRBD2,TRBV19,CASSIWASGRQGEQFF,TGTGCCAGTAGTATATGGGCTAGCGGGAGGCAGGGTGAGCAGTTCTTC
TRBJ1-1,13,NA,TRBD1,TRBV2,CASSRDRVDEAFF,TGTGCCAGCAGTCGGGACAGGGTTGATGAAGCTTTCTTT
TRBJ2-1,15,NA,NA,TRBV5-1,CASSYGQNSYNEQFF,TGCGCCAGCAGCTATGGACAGAACTCCTACAATGAGCAGTTCTTC